A selection of T cell receptor beta chains follows, all from one sample in a study of tumor-infiltrating lymphocytes in oesophageal squamous cell carcinoma. One entry per CDR3 protein, called by TCRdb with MiXCR from the PCR reads. The profile shows some 12,000 distinct CDR3 sequences, around 50% of them singletons. What was sequenced was esophageal tumor tissue. The receptor set was obtained from a male donor with esophageal squamous cell carcinoma. The CDR3 runs from the conserved cysteine through the conserved F or W.

v_gene	len	j_gene	CDR3aa
TRBV27	14	NA	CASSPSANAYEQYF
TRBV7-4	17	NA	CASSLALAGESYDEQYF
TRBV12-3/TRBV12-4	15	TRBJ1-1	CASTLRIGKMTEAFF
TRBV11-2	15	TRBJ1-1	CASRVRDRSSSEAFF
TRBV7-6	16	TRBJ2-3	CASSLSGAGGTDTQYF
TRBV18	12	TRBJ2-7	CASSPTGSEQYF
TRBV7-8	15	TRBJ1-5	CASSLRLFSNQPQHF
TRBV10-3	14	TRBJ2-1	CATGKQGAYNEQFF
TRBV6-1	15	NA	CASSYTGTGSNEQFF
TRBV11-2	12	NA	CASSNFGYEQYF
TRBV24-1	15	TRBJ2-3	CATSETGGSTDTQYF
TRBV6-1	15	TRBJ2-7	CASSESSARKDEQYF
TRBV6-1	12	NA	CASSEARGGYTF
TRBV6-6	16	TRBJ2-2	CASSYAGFANTGELFF
TRBV27	14	NA	CASWGQESSYEQYF
TRBV7-6	13	NA	CASSIGGRGAQYF
TRBV7-2	12	NA	CASSLSEYEQYF
TRBV5-1	16	NA	CASEFLTGGGSDEQFF
TRBV6-1	15	NA	CASSELEDRGPEQYF